Here is one T cell receptor beta chain with its context. Source study methods: Estimation of nucleated cell counts was performed using reference gene primer amplification. Only in-frame clones appear in the TCRdb table, and some are missing; sequencing was by immunoSEQ multiplex PCR. V, J and clone size are those of that table, while D and trimming were read from the DNA. The profile shows some 68,000 clones, roughly nine tenths of them singletons. The V and J ends lost 2 bases and 3 bases, in that order; junction bases with no gene match: 6. The CDR3 contains 16 residues. Germline V CDR1 and CDR2: MNHEY, SMNVEV (reference sequence). The data were taken from a study of blood T cell repertoires in COVID-19.

Sequencing was done on a sample of peripheral blood. The chain uses TRBV27 and TRBJ1-5; TRBD1 aligns across 8 bases. The receptor comes from a man aged 45-65 years with active COVID-19. The CDR3 DNA sequence: TGTGCCAGCAGTTTAGTTTGGGGACAGGACAATCAGCCCCAGCATTTT. It is translated as CASSLVWGQDNQPQHF.